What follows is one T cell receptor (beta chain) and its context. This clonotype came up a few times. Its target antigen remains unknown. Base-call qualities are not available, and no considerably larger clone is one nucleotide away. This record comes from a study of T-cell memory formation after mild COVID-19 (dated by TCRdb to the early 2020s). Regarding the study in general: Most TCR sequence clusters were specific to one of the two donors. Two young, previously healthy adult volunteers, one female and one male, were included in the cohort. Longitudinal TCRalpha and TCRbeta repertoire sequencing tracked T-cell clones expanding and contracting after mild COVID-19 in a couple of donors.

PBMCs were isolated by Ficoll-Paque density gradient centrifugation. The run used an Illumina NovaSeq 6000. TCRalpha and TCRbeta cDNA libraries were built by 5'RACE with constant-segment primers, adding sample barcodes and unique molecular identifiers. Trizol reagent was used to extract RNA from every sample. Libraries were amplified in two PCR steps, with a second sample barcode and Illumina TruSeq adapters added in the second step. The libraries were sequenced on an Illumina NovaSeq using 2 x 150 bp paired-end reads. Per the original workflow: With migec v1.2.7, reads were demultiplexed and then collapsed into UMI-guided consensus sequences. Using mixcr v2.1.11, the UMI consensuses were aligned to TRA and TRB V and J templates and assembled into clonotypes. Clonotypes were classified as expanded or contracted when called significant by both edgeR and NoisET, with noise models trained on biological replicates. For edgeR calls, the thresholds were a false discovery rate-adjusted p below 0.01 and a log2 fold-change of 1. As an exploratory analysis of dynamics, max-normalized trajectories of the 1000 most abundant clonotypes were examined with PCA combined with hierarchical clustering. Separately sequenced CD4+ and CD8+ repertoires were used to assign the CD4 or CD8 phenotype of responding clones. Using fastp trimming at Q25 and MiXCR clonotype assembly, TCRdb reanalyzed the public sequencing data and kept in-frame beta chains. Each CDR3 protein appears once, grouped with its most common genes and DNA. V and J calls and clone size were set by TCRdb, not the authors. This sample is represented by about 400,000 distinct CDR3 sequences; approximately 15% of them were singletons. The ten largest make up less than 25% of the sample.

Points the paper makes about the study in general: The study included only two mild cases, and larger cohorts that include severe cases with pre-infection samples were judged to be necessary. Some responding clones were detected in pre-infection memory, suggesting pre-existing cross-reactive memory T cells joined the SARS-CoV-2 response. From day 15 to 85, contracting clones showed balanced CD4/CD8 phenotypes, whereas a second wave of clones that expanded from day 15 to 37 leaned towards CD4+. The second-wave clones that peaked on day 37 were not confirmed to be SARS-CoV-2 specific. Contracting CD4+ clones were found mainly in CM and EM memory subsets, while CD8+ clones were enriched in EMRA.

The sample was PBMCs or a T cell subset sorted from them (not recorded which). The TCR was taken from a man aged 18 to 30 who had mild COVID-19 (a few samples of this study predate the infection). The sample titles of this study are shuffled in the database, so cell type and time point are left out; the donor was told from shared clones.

In nucleotide form, the sequence is TGTGCCAGCAGTGTTGGGGAACAGGGAGTCTATGGCTACACCTTC. Translated, it gives CASSVGEQGVYGYTF. This chain joins TRBV6-1 to TRBJ1-2, with a tentative D gene TRBD1 over 6 matching bases. From the cysteine up to the phenylalanine, the CDR3 has a length of 15 residues. The read is trimmed to its CDR3 DNA, 45 bases read in frame from base 1. According to the germline V gene, CDR1 reads MNHNS and CDR2 reads SASEGT. V loses 4 bases of germline sequence and J loses 4 bases, and the interval between the two ends is 16 bases.